A selection of T cell receptor beta chains follows, all from one sample in a study of cytomegalovirus exposure and HLA in healthy donors. Using immunoSEQ multiplex PCR, the repertoire was profiled, and TCRdb retains in-frame clones only, with some absent. Counted here are approximately 110,000 clones, 15% occurring once; the ten biggest clones make up 1.9%. The sequenced sample consisted of PBMCs. The source is a woman under 30 in good health and CMV-seronegative. CDR3s include the opening cysteine and the closing phenylalanine or tryptophan.

13	TRBV6-1	TRBJ2-7	CASSRTDSYEQYF
16	TRBV29-1	TRBJ2-1	CSVEDLRQGAYNEQFF
13	TRBV2	TRBJ1-2	CAGEQGDGYGYTF
16	TRBV10-3	TRBJ1-1	CAISESIVQGSTEAFF
14	TRBV4-3	TRBJ1-6	CASSQDRVNSPLHF
17	TRBV4-2	TRBJ1-1	CASSPSPLRDRNTEAFF
14	TRBV19	TRBJ1-4	CASSSSGANEKLFF
14	TRBV7-2	TRBJ2-5	CASSPRDRQETQYF
14	TRBV30	TRBJ2-5	CAWGAGASRETQYF
13	TRBV30	TRBJ2-7	CAWSAGGRDTIIF
15	TRBV2	TRBJ1-5	CASSISGGQHQPQHF
15	TRBV11-2	TRBJ2-7	CASSLPGTAVGEQYF
14	TRBV19	TRBJ1-2	CASRAGGGDYGYTF
14	TRBV4-2	TRBJ1-3	CASSQGGDGNTIYF
14	TRBV4-2	TRBJ1-5	CASSQAGGDQPQHF
13	TRBV28	TRBJ2-5	CASSLDSQETQYF
15	TRBV6-1	TRBJ2-5	CASSEGAGAGETQYF
13	TRBV18	TRBJ1-1	CASSPVRGTEAFF
15	TRBV9	TRBJ2-7	CASSPWTDRSYEQYF
15	TRBV6-1	TRBJ1-2	CASSDADRSYYGYTF
14	TRBV9	TRBJ2-7	CASSVGGGEAEQYF
13	TRBV7-3	TRBJ1-1	CASSPTLNTEAFF
13	TRBV7-2	TRBJ1-2	CASSPQGHYGYTF
15	TRBV19	TRBJ2-4	CASTAPGQTKNIQYF
14	TRBV6-5	TRBJ2-7	CASIPRGSSYEQYF
18	TRBV15	TRBJ1-5	CATSRGDRAQENNQPQHF
15	TRBV18	TRBJ1-1	CASSPETAGVTEAFF
17	TRBV11-2	TRBJ2-1	CASSWPFSSGTYNEQFF
14	TRBV11-2	TRBJ1-3	CASSLARSGNTIYF
15	TRBV5-1	TRBJ2-7	CASSWTSGGAYEQYF
15	TRBV25-1	TRBJ2-2	CASSARTGVTGELFF
14	TRBV5-6	TRBJ2-5	CASSGDRGAETQYF